One and the same sample provided the 7 T cell receptor beta chains below, sequenced in a study of blood T cells in healthy people across ages. With a J-beta primer mix and a sample-barcoded 5' primer, a second PCR ran about 6 to 11 cycles. MiXCR was run by TCRdb on the 5' RACE reads, yielding one entry per CDR3 protein. The table includes about 800,000 distinct CDR3 sequences, 20% to 25% detected once. This sample also appeared in a second study, on T cells of mothers and their children.

Sequencing was carried out using blood. The origin of the receptors is a boy aged 5-17 years in good health.

The chain links TRBV28 to TRBJ1-2, with unresolved D. Germline V gene sequence: CDR1 MDHEN, CDR2 SYDVKM. The CDR3 loop spans 10 amino acids. Trimming removed 8 bases at V and 7 bases at J, with 8 bases between. CDR3 bases: TGTGCCAGCCAAGAAGGTGGCTACACCTTC. As protein: CASQEGGYTF.

The J gene is TRBJ2-3, the V gene TRBV15; TRBD2 aligns across 9 bases. V trimming: 1 base; J trimming: 5 bases; junction bases outside the gene matches: 7. The CDR3 covers 16 residues. CDR1 is LNHNV, CDR2 YYDKDF, per germline (reference sequence). The chain's CDR3 is CATSRAQRGAGDTQYF. DNA for the CDR3: TGTGCCACCAGCAGAGCCCAGCGGGGGGCTGGAGATACGCAGTATTTT. Full variable domain (remainder filled in from reference TRBV15 and TRBJ2-3): DAMVIQNPRYQVTQFGKPVTLSCSQTLNHNVMYWYQQKSSQAPKLLFHYYDKDFNNEADTPDNFQSRRPNTSFCFLDIRSPGLGDTAMYLCATSRAQRGAGDTQYFGPGTRLTVL.

This clonotype came up a few times. The gene calls are TRBV3-1 and TRBJ2-7; 11 bases fit TRBD2. The germline V gene encodes CDR1 LGHDT and CDR2 YNNKEL (reference sequence). V shed 1 base and J 6 bases; nucleotides not matched to a gene: 5. The CDR3 totals 15 residues. Written as DNA, the CDR3 is TGTGCCAGCAGCCAAGTGCTAGCGGGAGGAGGCGAGCAGTACTTC. Its protein is CASSQVLAGGGEQYF.

This chain links TRBV5-1 with TRBJ2-7; D might be TRBD2 (6 bases). The length of the CDR3 is 15 residues. Germline V gene lookup returns CDR1 SGHRS and CDR2 YFSETQ. The ends were cut back, 0 bases at V and 6 bases at J, with 16 bases in the middle. In nucleotides, the CDR3 is TGCGCCAGCAGCTTGGAGTCTAGCGTCTGGGGCGAGCAGTACTTC. Translating gives CASSLESSVWGEQYF.

The rearrangement joins TRBV4-3 to TRBJ2-5; no clear D gene. The better agreement between TRBJ2-7 and the DNA end casts doubt on the J call. Germline CDR1 reads LGHNA; CDR2 reads YSLEER. The CDR3 totals 15 residues. The CDR3 DNA sequence: TGCGCCAGCAGCCATACTGCAACTGACGGCTACGAGCAGTACTTC. This gives the protein CASSHTATDGYEQYF.

CDR3 loop: CASSSTTPLPDEKLFF. For the CDR3, the DNA is TGTGCCAGCAGTTCGACGACGCCCTTACCGGATGAAAAACTGTTTTTT. The chain employs TRBV25-1 and TRBJ1-4; D uncertain. Trimming shortened V by 5 bases and J by 6 bases, and 19 bases separated the two germline ends. CDR1 and CDR2 from the germline V gene are MGHDK and SYGVNS. This CDR3 comprises 16 residues.

The chain couples TRBV20-1 to TRBJ1-4, with D uncertain. CDR3 size: 14 residues. Trimming took 5 bases from V and 3 from J, leaving 13 bases between them. CDR1 DFQATT and CDR2 SNEGSKA come from the germline V gene (reference sequence). The CDR3 here is CSAPKDRANEKLFF. The CDR3 DNA is TGCAGTGCTCCCAAAGACCGAGCTAATGAAAAACTGTTTTTT.